This T cell receptor (beta chain) is drawn from a study of beta chain features in type 1 diabetes. A CD45RO/CCR7/CD25/CD127/CD95/CD27 panel sorted naive, central memory, regulatory and stem cell-like memory CD4+ cells. Isolated RNA was reverse transcribed in full, so expressed TCRB transcripts were sequenced. TCRdb's table, derived via immunoSEQ multiplex PCR, lists solely in-frame clones and lacks some. The sample lists a few hundred thousand clones, 11% to 15% occurring once. There are 13 residues in the CDR3. The germline V and J ends were trimmed by 8 bases and 5 bases, with 15 bases remaining between them. Germline CDR1 and CDR2: MNHEY and SVGAGI. This clone was detected many times.

The sequencing input was naive CD4+ T cells from blood. This sequence was found in a man aged 30-40 years in good health. This rearrangement joins TRBV6-5 to TRBJ2-5, with a tentative D call TRBD2 (7 bases). CDR3 sequence (DNA): TGTGCCAGCCGCCCGGGGGGCCGGGAGACCCAGTACTTC. This codes for CASRPGGRETQYF.